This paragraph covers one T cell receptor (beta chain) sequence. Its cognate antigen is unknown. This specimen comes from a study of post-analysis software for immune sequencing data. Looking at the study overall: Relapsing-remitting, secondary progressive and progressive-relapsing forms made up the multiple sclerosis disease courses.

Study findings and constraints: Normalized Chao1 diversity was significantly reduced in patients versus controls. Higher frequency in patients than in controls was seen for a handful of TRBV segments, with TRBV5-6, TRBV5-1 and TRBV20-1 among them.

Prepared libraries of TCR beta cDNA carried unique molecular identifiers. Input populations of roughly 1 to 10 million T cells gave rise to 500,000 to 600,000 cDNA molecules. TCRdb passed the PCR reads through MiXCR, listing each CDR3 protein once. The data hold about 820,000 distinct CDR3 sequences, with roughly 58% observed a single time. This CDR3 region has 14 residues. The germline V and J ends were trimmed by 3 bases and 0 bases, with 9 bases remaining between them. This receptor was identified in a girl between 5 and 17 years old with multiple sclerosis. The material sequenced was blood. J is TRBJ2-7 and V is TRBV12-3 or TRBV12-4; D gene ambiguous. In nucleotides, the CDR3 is TGTGCCAGCAGTTTGCTGGCGTTCTCCTACGAGCAGTACTTC. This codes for CASSLLAFSYEQYF.